Each of the 5 T cell receptor beta chains below was sequenced from the same sample in a study of blood T cell repertoires in COVID-19. Here immunoSEQ multiplex PCR was the method, and the copy in TCRdb shows in-frame clones only, minus some. Altogether tens of thousands of clones are present, roughly 85% being singletons, with the ten largest covering roughly 10%. Material for sequencing was peripheral blood. All receptors come from a human donor in a cohort sampled during active COVID-19.

The J gene is TRBJ1-2, the V gene TRBV10-3; 7 bases map to TRBD1. CDR1 is ENHRY, CDR2 SYGVKD, per germline. With 10 bases clipped from V and 8 bases from J, the junction kept 16 bases outside the gene matches. The CDR3 covers 14 residues. This chain's CDR3 is CATLTGTEGQGYTF. As DNA, the CDR3 is TGTGCCACCCTGACGGGGACAGAGGGCCAGGGCTACACCTTC.

The V and J genes are TRBV7-3 and TRBJ2-2; the match to TRBD2 covers 9 bases. This CDR3 is 17 amino acids long. Germline V gene data show CDR1 as SGHTA and CDR2 as FQGTGA. V was clipped by 5 bases and J by 5 bases; unmatched bases: 12. CDR3 amino acids: CASSPALTSGSTGELFF. The DNA of the CDR3 is TGTGCCAGCAGCCCCGCACTCACTAGCGGGTCAACCGGGGAGCTGTTTTTT.

V gene TRBV19 combines with J gene TRBJ2-1; D is possibly TRBD2 (6 bases). This CDR3 has 13 residues. V lost 4 bases and J lost 11, with 15 bases in between. CDR1 and CDR2 from the germline V gene are LNHDA and SQIVND (reference sequence). This CDR3 is CASSTSAGNKQFF. The CDR3, as DNA: TGTGCCAGTAGTACATCGGCGGGAAATAAGCAGTTCTTC. Full variable domain (outside the CDR3, taken from reference TRBV19 and TRBJ2-1): DGGITQSPKYLFRKEGQNVTLSCEQNLNHDAMYWYRQDPGQGLRLIYYSQIVNDFQKGDIAEGYSVSREKKESFPLTVTSAQKNPTAFYLCASSTSAGNKQFFGPGTRLTVL.

In this sample, this clone turned up a few times. This chain uses TRBV19 with TRBJ1-1, with D unresolved. Trimming pared 1 base from V and 6 bases from J, leaving 15 bases between. The CDR3 covers 15 residues. The germline V gene has CDR1 LNHDA and CDR2 SQIVND (reference sequence). The chain's CDR3 is CASSIGEGMSPEAFF. DNA of the CDR3: TGTGCCAGTAGTATAGGTGAGGGAATGTCGCCTGAAGCTTTCTTT. The variable domain in full, with the rest retrieved from reference TRBV19 and TRBJ1-1, is DGGITQSPKYLFRKEGQNVTLSCEQNLNHDAMYWYRQDPGQGLRLIYYSQIVNDFQKGDIAEGYSVSREKKESFPLTVTSAQKNPTAFYLCASSIGEGMSPEAFFGQGTRLTVV.

The chain uses TRBV27 and TRBJ1-6, with 8 bases identical to TRBD1. This CDR3 contains 15 residues. V lost 6 bases to trimming and J lost 10 bases; unmatched junction nucleotides: 11. Germline CDR1 MNHEY, CDR2 SMNVEV (reference sequence). The CDR3 region has the DNA TGTGCCAGCAGACCTAGGACAGGGACGTTCTCACCCCTCCACTTT. Its translation: CASRPRTGTFSPLHF.